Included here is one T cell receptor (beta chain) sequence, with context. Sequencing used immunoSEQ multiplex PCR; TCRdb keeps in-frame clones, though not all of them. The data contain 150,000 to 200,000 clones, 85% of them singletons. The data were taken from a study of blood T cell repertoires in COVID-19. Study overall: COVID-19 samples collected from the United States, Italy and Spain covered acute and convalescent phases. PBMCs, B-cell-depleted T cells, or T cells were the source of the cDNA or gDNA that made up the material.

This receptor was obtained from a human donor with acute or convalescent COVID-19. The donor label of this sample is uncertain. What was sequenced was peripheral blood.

The CDR3 nucleotides read TGTGCCAGCTCACCGACTACCCCGGGCGAGCAGTACTTC. Translation gives CASSPTTPGEQYF. The chain joins TRBV18 to TRBJ2-7; TRBD2 might be the D (5 bases). In germline, CDR1 is KGHSH, CDR2 LQKENI. The V gene lost 3 bases and the J gene lost 6 bases, with 12 bases spanning the gap. The CDR3 consists of 13 residues.